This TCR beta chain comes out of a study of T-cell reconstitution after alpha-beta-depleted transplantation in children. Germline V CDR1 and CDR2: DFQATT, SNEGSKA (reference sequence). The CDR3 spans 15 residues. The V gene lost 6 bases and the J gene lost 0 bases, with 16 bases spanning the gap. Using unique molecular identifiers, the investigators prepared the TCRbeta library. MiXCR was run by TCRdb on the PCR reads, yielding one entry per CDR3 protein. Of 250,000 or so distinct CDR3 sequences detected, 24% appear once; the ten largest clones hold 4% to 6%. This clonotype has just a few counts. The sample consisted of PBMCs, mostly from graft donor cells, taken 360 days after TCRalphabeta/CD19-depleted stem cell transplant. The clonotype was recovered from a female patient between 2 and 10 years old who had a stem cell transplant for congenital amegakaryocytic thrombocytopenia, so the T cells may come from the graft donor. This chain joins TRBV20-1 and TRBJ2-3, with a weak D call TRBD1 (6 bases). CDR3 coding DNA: TGCAGTGCCGTAGACAGGTTTACTAGCACAGATACGCAGTATTTT. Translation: CSAVDRFTSTDTQYF.